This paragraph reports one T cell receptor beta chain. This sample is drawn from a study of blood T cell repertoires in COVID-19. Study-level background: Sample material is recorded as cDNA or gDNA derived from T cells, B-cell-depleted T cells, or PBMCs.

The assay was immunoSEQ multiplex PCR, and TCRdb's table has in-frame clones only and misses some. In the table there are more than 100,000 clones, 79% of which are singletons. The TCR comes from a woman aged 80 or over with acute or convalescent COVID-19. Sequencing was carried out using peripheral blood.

The CDR3 DNA is TGTGCCAGCTCACCACGACTAGCGGGAGGGGGTAGCTCCTACAATGAGCAGTTCTTC. Protein: CASSPRLAGGGSSYNEQFF. The chain carries TRBV18 and TRBJ2-1; 14 bases match TRBD2. Germline V gives CDR1 KGHSH, CDR2 LQKENI. The CDR3 extends over 19 amino acids. V was clipped by 1 base and J by 0 bases; unmatched bases: 5.